Detailed here is one T cell receptor (beta chain). This sample was included in a study of blood T cell repertoires in COVID-19. Study-wide background: Collection of acute and convalescent COVID-19 samples took place in the United States, Italy and Spain. PBMCs, B-cell-depleted T cells, or T cells provided the cDNA or gDNA that made up the material.

Per the original methods: Reference gene primer amplification gave nucleated cell count estimates. Generated by immunoSEQ multiplex PCR, the TCRdb table keeps only in-frame clones and is missing some. Clone size and the V and J calls come from that table; the DNA yielded D and trimming. In the table there are about 220,000 clones, around 80% of which are singletons. V was trimmed by 4 bases and J by 0 bases, leaving 16 bases between them. Germline V lookup: CDR1 MGHRA, CDR2 YSYEKL. The CDR3 is made up of 18 amino acids. This clonotype was sampled from a man between 35 and 55 years old who had recovered from COVID-19. The sequenced sample consisted of peripheral blood. The chain combines TRBV4-1 with TRBJ2-6, with D possibly being TRBD1 (6 bases). In DNA form, the CDR3 reads TGCGCCAGCAGCCCAAATGACAGGTCGAGCTCTGGGGCCAACGTCCTGACTTTC. Amino acid sequence: CASSPNDRSSSGANVLTF.